The rows below give T cell receptor beta chains drawn from one sample of a study of T cells in Graves' hyperthyroidism and ophthalmopathy. TCRdb used MiXCR to reprocess the multiplex PCR reads, holding one entry per CDR3 protein. Among approximately 410,000 distinct CDR3 sequences listed, roughly 15% were seen once. Material: blood. The receptors were gathered from a woman in her late teens or twenties with Graves' hyperthyroidism. CDR3s include the opening cysteine and the closing phenylalanine or tryptophan. A D gene is named only where the DNA matches it firmly. Clone size is not always given. Where it is, it says once, few, many or a class for expanded clones.

v_call	j_call	d_call	clone_size	cdr3_aa	cdr3_nt
TRBV28	TRBJ2-7	TRBD2	many	CASSRTSGRRHEQYF	TGTGCCAGCAGCCGGACTAGCGGGAGGAGGCACGAGCAGTACTTC
TRBV29-1	TRBJ2-7	TRBD2	.	CSVEGSGRANEQYF	TGCAGCGTTGAGGGTAGCGGGAGGGCCAACGAGCAGTACTTC
TRBV27	TRBJ2-1	.	many	CASSSRSLYNEQFF	TGTGCCAGCAGTTCCCGGAGCTTATACAATGAGCAGTTCTTC
TRBV7-9	TRBJ1-1	.	many	CASSLAAQLNTEAFF	TGTGCCAGCAGCTTAGCGGCACAGTTGAACACTGAAGCTTTCTTT
TRBV6-2/TRBV6-3	TRBJ1-2	.	many	CASSPRLGGDIGYTF	TGTGCCAGCAGCCCCAGACTTGGCGGGGATATTGGCTACACCTTC
TRBV30	TRBJ1-4	.	.	CAWSRRAGRRDEKLFF	TGTGCCTGGAGTCGGAGAGCGGGACGTAGGGATGAAAAACTGTTTTTT
TRBV27	TRBJ2-3	TRBD2	few	CASGGTSGADTQYF	TGTGCCAGCGGTGGGACTAGCGGCGCAGATACGCAGTATTTT
TRBV5-5	TRBJ2-3	TRBD2	.	CASSFGLAGGPISTDTQYF	TGTGCCAGCAGCTTCGGGCTAGCGGGAGGCCCCATTAGCACAGATACGCAGTATTTT
TRBV29-1	TRBJ2-7	.	.	CSVDKGTGGASEQYF	TGCAGCGTTGATAAAGGGACTGGCGGGGCCTCCGAGCAGTACTTC
TRBV29-1	TRBJ1-2	.	many	CSVDSQAGDGYTF	TGCAGCGTTGATTCCCAGGCGGGGGATGGCTACACCTTC
TRBV24-1	TRBJ2-1	.	many	CATSDPQGGGHEQFF	TGTGCCACCAGTGACCCTCAAGGCGGGGGCCATGAGCAGTTCTTC
TRBV5-1	TRBJ1-1	.	many	CASSLGGPGTEMNTEAFF	TGCGCCAGCAGCTTGGGAGGGCCAGGGACGGAGATGAACACTGAAGCTTTCTTT
TRBV11-3	TRBJ1-1	.	many	CASSLGAGANTEAFF	TGTGCCAGCAGCTTAGGGGCAGGGGCGAACACTGAAGCTTTCTTT
TRBV10-1	TRBJ2-2	.	many	CASSGQQNTGELFF	TGCGCCAGCAGTGGACAGCAGAACACCGGGGAGCTGTTTTTT
TRBV28	TRBJ1-1	.	many	CASSLRGGWRSKNTEAFF	TGTGCCAGCAGTTTAAGGGGGGGATGGCGCTCAAAGAACACTGAAGCTTTCTTT
TRBV6-2/TRBV6-3	TRBJ2-1	.	many	CASRDWGANNEQFF	TGTGCCAGCCGGGACTGGGGCGCGAACAATGAGCAGTTCTTC
TRBV9	TRBJ2-7	TRBD1	few	CASSGGRGSDEQYF	TGTGCCAGCAGCGGGGGCAGGGGGAGCGATGAGCAGTACTTC
TRBV7-3	TRBJ2-1	.	many	CASAESSYNEQFF	TGTGCCAGCGCAGAGAGCTCCTACAATGAGCAGTTCTTC
TRBV5-1	TRBJ2-3	TRBD2	.	CASSSGTSGMTDTQYF	TGCGCCAGCAGCTCCGGGACTAGCGGGATGACAGATACGCAGTATTTT
TRBV18	TRBJ1-1	.	many	CASSPTGSTEAFF	TGTGCCAGCTCACCTACAGGGTCCACTGAAGCTTTCTTT
TRBV20-1	TRBJ1-6	TRBD1	few	CSARRQGGRSPLHF	TGCAGTGCTAGACGACAGGGGGGTCGTTCACCCCTCCACTTT
TRBV30	TRBJ1-5	.	few	CAWSSKEDQPQHF	TGTGCCTGGAGCAGCAAGGAAGATCAGCCCCAGCATTTT
TRBV28	TRBJ2-1	TRBD2	few	CASRLPSSGSGNEQFF	TGTGCCAGCAGGCTACCCTCTAGCGGGAGTGGGAATGAGCAGTTCTTC
TRBV20-1	TRBJ1-6	.	many	CSAPSPDRLALHF	TGCAGTGCTCCCTCCCCCGACAGGCTTGCCCTCCACTTT
TRBV2	TRBJ2-7	.	.	CASRGTTGTYEQYF	TGTGCCAGCAGGGGTACGACAGGTACCTACGAGCAGTACTTC
TRBV12-3/TRBV12-4	TRBJ2-7	TRBD2	many	CASSQWGGGVYEQYF	TGTGCCAGCAGTCAATGGGGGGGAGGAGTCTACGAGCAGTACTTC
TRBV20-1	TRBJ1-6	.	many	CSAKEGMYNSPLHF	TGCAGTGCTAAGGAGGGGATGTATAATTCACCCCTCCACTTT
TRBV20-1	TRBJ2-7	.	few	CSASPVRYEQYF	TGCAGTGCTAGCCCCGTCCGTTACGAGCAGTACTTC
TRBV20-1	TRBJ1-1	.	.	CGASSRAMNTEAFF	TGCGGTGCTAGTTCTCGGGCGATGAACACTGAAGCTTTCTTT
TRBV15	TRBJ1-1	.	.	CATSRDRLETEAFF	TGTGCCACCAGCAGAGATCGACTAGAGACTGAAGCTTTCTTT
TRBV20-1	TRBJ1-1	TRBD1	many	CSASKTGRGTEAFF	TGCAGTGCTAGTAAGACAGGGAGGGGCACTGAAGCTTTCTTT
TRBV19	TRBJ2-6	TRBD1	.	CASSTTGVGANVLTF	TGTGCCAGTAGTACAACAGGGGTGGGGGCCAACGTCCTGACTTTC
TRBV5-1	TRBJ2-7	.	many	CASSLLTGGEQYF	TGCGCCAGCAGCTTATTGACCGGAGGCGAGCAGTACTTC
TRBV7-2	TRBJ2-1	.	many	CASSLAGNYNEQFF	TGTGCCAGCAGCTTAGCAGGTAACTACAATGAGCAGTTCTTC